These 23 T cell receptor beta chains originate from one sample sequenced in a study of T cells in Graves' hyperthyroidism and ophthalmopathy. RNA transcripts gave rise to amplified TCR beta CDR3 regions. Carried out on the TCR CDR3, a first-round RT-PCR used the HTBI primer set. A single record per CDR3 protein comes from TCRdb applying MiXCR to the multiplex PCR reads. This table holds about 300,000 distinct CDR3 sequences, roughly 15% found once. What was sequenced was blood. Receptors originate from a woman in her forties with Graves' hyperthyroidism.

V gene TRBV7-8 combines with J gene TRBJ1-3; D is possibly TRBD1 (6 bases). There are 17 residues in the CDR3. V lost 7 bases and J 0 bases, leaving 19 bases between the germline ends. Germline CDR1 SGHVS, CDR2 FQNEAQ. The CDR3 loop reads CASTAGGRGLSGNTIYF. The CDR3, as DNA: TGTGCCAGCACCGCGGGGGGCAGGGGTCTCTCTGGAAACACCATATATTTT.

This sequence joins TRBV6-5 and TRBJ2-5; D uncertain. Trimming pared 0 bases from V and 2 bases from J, leaving 16 bases between. The V gene's germline CDR1 is MNHEY and CDR2 SVGAGI. This CDR3 is 17 amino acids long. DNA for the CDR3: TGTGCCAGCAGTTACTCGATGCAGGATCTTGGACAAGAGACCCAGTACTTC. Protein sequence: CASSYSMQDLGQETQYF.

The rearrangement uses TRBV27 and TRBJ2-5, with a tentative D call TRBD2 (6 bases). CDR3 size: 14 residues. The germline CDR1 and CDR2 sequences are MNHEY and SMNVEV (reference sequence). V was cut by 3 bases and J by 1 base, with 9 bases left in between. The CDR3 region is CASSFGDSQETQYF. CDR3 coding DNA: TGTGCCAGCAGTTTCGGGGACTCCCAAGAGACCCAGTACTTC.

This clonotype has ten or more counts. The chain is built from TRBV12-3 or TRBV12-4 and TRBJ2-7; 13 positions match TRBD2. Losses at the gene ends were 4 bases for V and 3 bases for J; bases not matched to a gene: 6. CDR3 size: 16 residues. CDR3 sequence: CASSSRTSGSIYEQYF. DNA of the CDR3: TGTGCCAGCAGTTCCCGGACTAGCGGGAGTATCTACGAGCAGTACTTC.

At least ten counts were recorded for this clonotype. The chain combines TRBV28 with TRBJ1-4; 7 nucleotides align to TRBD1. V gave up 6 bases and J gave up 8 bases; unmatched junction bases: 9. The CDR3 has 14 residues. Germline CDR1 is MDHEN and CDR2 is SYDVKM. The CDR3 region has the DNA TGTGCCAGCAGATTGACAGGGCTAGGCGAAAAACTGTTTTTT. This gives the protein CASRLTGLGEKLFF.

This clonotype was seen many times. The chain employs TRBV18 and TRBJ2-1; D might be TRBD1 or TRBD2, each matching 5 bases. There are 13 residues in the CDR3. Germline CDR1 KGHSH, CDR2 LQKENI. Trimming took off 10 bases at V and 6 bases at J, with 16 bases between the two ends. DNA for the CDR3: TGTGCCACCTCCCGAAGGGACCCCAATGAGCAGTTCTTC. Amino acids: CATSRRDPNEQFF.

This chain joins TRBV20-1 and TRBJ2-7; D could derive from TRBD1 or TRBD2 (5 bases each). Germline CDR1 reads DFQATT; CDR2 reads SNEGSKA (reference sequence). The V end was cut by 5 bases, the J end by 1 base, with 15 bases between. The CDR3 length is 14 residues. The CDR3 bases are TGCAGTGCTTGGCCGGGACGTGGTTCCTACGAGCAGTACTTC. This translates into CSAWPGRGSYEQYF.

The sample holds many counts of this clonotype. This rearrangement joins TRBV2 to TRBJ1-1, with D tentatively TRBD1 (5 bases). V lost 8 bases, J lost 1 base, and 11 bases lay in between. The CDR3 totals 13 residues. Looked up from germline, CDR1 is SNHLY and CDR2 is FYNNEI. CDR3 in DNA: TGTGCCAGCTACCGACAGCGGAACACTGAAGCTTTCTTT. This sequence encodes CASYRQRNTEAFF.

This clonotype was seen repeatedly, ten times or more. The rearrangement links TRBV11-3 to TRBJ1-2, with a possible D match to TRBD1 (5 bases). The CDR3 contains 14 residues. Trimming removed 8 bases from V and 8 bases from J, with 21 bases in between. Germline CDR1 is SGHNT and CDR2 is YENEEA. The CDR3 DNA follows: TGTGCCAGCCGCCCGGGCAGGGTAGAAGGAGGCTACACCTTC. This translates into CASRPGRVEGGYTF.

This clonotype was recorded many times. The chain recombines TRBV7-2 with TRBJ1-2, with a weak D call TRBD1 (6 bases). CDR1 is SGHTA, CDR2 FQGNSA, per germline. V shed 4 bases and J shed 6 bases, with 18 bases lying between them. CDR3 length: 15 amino acids. The CDR3, as DNA: TGTGCCAGCAGCTCACGTGCGAGGACAGTTAATGGCTACACCTTC. Amino acid sequence: CASSSRARTVNGYTF.

This clonotype was observed at least ten times. V is TRBV2 and J is TRBJ2-7; TRBD1 matches at 8 bases. V lost 5 bases and J lost 4; bases outside the gene matches: 13. The CDR3 runs 16 residues. Germline V gene data show CDR1 as SNHLY and CDR2 as FYNNEI. CDR3 amino acids: CASSPGQGGGDYEQYF. CDR3 nucleotide sequence: TGTGCCAGCAGTCCAGGACAGGGTGGGGGCGATTACGAGCAGTACTTC.

This clonotype occurred many times. This rearrangement joins TRBV12-3 or TRBV12-4 to TRBJ1-5; TRBD1 aligns across 7 bases. The CDR3 runs 13 residues. J gave up 5 bases and V 6 bases, and 4 bases lay outside the gene matches. The CDR3 region is CASSPGGYQPQHF. CDR3 DNA: TGTGCCAGCAGCCCAGGGGGTTATCAGCCCCAGCATTTT.

The genes are TRBV6-1 and TRBJ1-2; D is unresolved. V lost 2 bases, J lost 3 bases, and 4 bases lay in between. The CDR3 totals 12 residues. CDR1 is MNHNS and CDR2 is SASEGT in the germline V gene. The CDR3 DNA follows: TGTGCCAGCAGTGAACTCTACTATGGCTACACCTTC. Its translation: CASSELYYGYTF.

In its sample, this clonotype was seen many times. V usage is TRBV2 and J usage is TRBJ2-7; D may be TRBD2 (5 bases). The CDR3 length is 14 residues. Germline V CDR1 and CDR2: SNHLY, FYNNEI. V lost 6 bases, J lost 1 base, and 13 bases lay in between. CDR3 sequence reads: CASRAGLGSYEQYF. In nucleotides, the CDR3 is TGTGCCAGCAGGGCCGGACTGGGTTCCTACGAGCAGTACTTC.

The rearrangement links TRBV18 to TRBJ2-7; 8 nucleotides align to TRBD2. CDR1 KGHSH and CDR2 LQKENI come from the germline V gene. The CDR3 spans 13 residues. Trimming at V came to 3 bases and at J to 4 bases, leaving 2 bases not matched to a gene. This CDR3 is CASSPSSGYEQYF. As DNA, the CDR3 is TGTGCCAGCTCACCCTCTAGCGGGTACGAGCAGTACTTC.

This clonotype was recorded a few times. The chain combines TRBV18 with TRBJ2-7; D is unclear. Germline CDR1 KGHSH, CDR2 LQKENI. Trimming removed 3 bases at V and 6 bases at J, with 15 bases between. The CDR3 is made up of 14 amino acids. The CDR3 DNA follows: TGTGCCAGCTCACCGTTGGGGATTCCGGCCGAGCAGTACTTC. Translated, it gives CASSPLGIPAEQYF.

Worth noting for this clonotype: Being one base from a much bigger clone, this may be a read error. The genes are TRBV20-1 and TRBJ2-1; 7 bases match TRBD2. The end of the DNA fits TRBJ2-7 better, so the J call may be wrong. CDR3 length equals 14 residues. Per the germline V gene, CDR1 is DFQATT and CDR2 is SNEGSKA (reference sequence). CDR3 in amino acids: CSASLPTSANEQYF. The CDR3 nucleotides are TGCAGTGCTAGCCTCCCAACTAGCGCTAATGAGCAGTACTTC.

Many counts were recorded for this clonotype. The chain is built from TRBV20-1 and TRBJ2-3, with 10 bases lining up with TRBD1. This CDR3 region has 15 residues. Germline loops: CDR1 DFQATT, CDR2 SNEGSKA (reference sequence). V lost 3 bases to trimming and J lost 5 bases; unmatched junction nucleotides: 8. The CDR3 DNA reads TGCAGTGCTAGCCTCGGGACAGGGGATTTAGATACGCAGTATTTT. This encodes CSASLGTGDLDTQYF.

This clonotype was seen ten or more times. The rearrangement uses TRBV6-1 and TRBJ2-7, with a tentative D call TRBD2 (5 bases). The germline V gene encodes CDR1 MNHNS and CDR2 SASEGT. There are 12 residues in the CDR3. V lost 7 bases, J lost 3 bases, and 10 bases lay in between. For the CDR3, the DNA is TGTGCCAGCAAACTAGTCAACTACGAGCAGTACTTC. Translation gives CASKLVNYEQYF.

This clonotype has at least ten counts. The chain couples TRBV5-6 to TRBJ2-4; 7 bases line up with TRBD2. Germline V gene data show CDR1 as SGHDT and CDR2 as YYEEEE. V lost 4 bases and J lost 5; bases outside the gene matches: 6. The CDR3 runs to 14 residues. The CDR3 here is CASSPRGFENIQYF. Written as DNA, the CDR3 is TGTGCCAGCAGCCCGCGGGGGTTCGAAAACATTCAGTACTTC.

Many counts were recorded for this clonotype. The chain has TRBV6-2 or TRBV6-3 and TRBJ2-7; perhaps TRBD1 as D (6 bases). The V end was cut by 7 bases, the J end by 0 bases, with 13 bases between. The CDR3 has 14 residues. From germline, CDR1 is MNHEY and CDR2 SVGEGT. CDR3 residues: CASKGHMSSYEQYF. The CDR3 DNA is TGTGCCAGCAAGGGACACATGAGCTCCTACGAGCAGTACTTC.

This clonotype was observed at least ten times. The chain couples TRBV3-1 to TRBJ1-2, with D unresolved. This CDR3 has 15 residues. Trimming shortened V by 0 bases and J by 4 bases, and 12 bases separated the two germline ends. Germline V gives CDR1 LGHDT, CDR2 YNNKEL (reference sequence). Written as DNA, the CDR3 is TGTGCCAGCAGCCAAGATGTGCGCGGCCTCTATGGCTACACCTTC. Protein product: CASSQDVRGLYGYTF.

This clonotype was counted many times. The genes are TRBV2 and TRBJ1-2; D is ambiguous. The germline V gene has CDR1 SNHLY and CDR2 FYNNEI. V dropped 7 bases and J dropped 6 bases, with 15 bases sitting between them. The CDR3 length is 13 residues. The chain's CDR3 is CASNPYQSDGYTF. The CDR3 nucleotides read TGTGCCAGCAACCCTTACCAGAGTGATGGCTACACCTTC.